The subject of this entry is one T cell receptor beta chain. The antigen is unknown. The assay was immunoSEQ multiplex PCR, and TCRdb's table has in-frame clones only and misses some. The sample includes approximately 150,000 clones, 78% seen only once; the top ten take 7.5% to 10%. CDR1 is LNHDA and CDR2 is SQIVND in the germline V gene (reference sequence). This CDR3 is 15 amino acids long. V was trimmed by 7 bases and J by 2 bases, leaving 14 bases between them. In every patient, relapse followed autologous stem cell transplantation, while exposure to brentuximab vedotin differed. Under best response, outcomes were complete response, partial response or progressive disease. This specimen belongs to a study of PD-1 blockade in classical Hodgkin lymphoma. Overall study results and limits: Those patients who began receiving nivolumab less than 1 year after ASCT had lower diversity, and they were excluded. What caused the repertoire differences, perhaps disease activity or prior therapy, remains undefined. By C4D1, CD4+ diversity increased significantly, especially in complete responders.

The input for sequencing was peripheral blood mononuclear cells (PBMCs), taken before the second cycle of nivolumab. The chain has TRBV19 and TRBJ2-2; tentatively, D is TRBD1 (5 bases). This receptor was taken from a human donor with classical Hodgkin lymphoma. The CDR3 DNA reads as TGTGCCAGTATGACCCTACAGGATAACACCGGGGAGCTGTTTTTT. This translates into CASMTLQDNTGELFF.